The 23 T cell receptor beta chains given below trace back to one sample, sequenced in a study of shared clonotypes between healthy human individuals. Here immunoSEQ multiplex PCR was the method, and the copy in TCRdb shows in-frame clones only, minus some. The repertoire consists of around 1,000,000 clones, with 77% occurring once and the leading ten covering 0.89%. The sequencing sample was made of memory CD4+ T cells from PBMCs. As to subset: CD45RA-negative fraction. The receptors come from a man aged 18 to 29 in good health. Some clones in this sample may be carry-over from other donors' samples.

This chain links TRBV5-4 with TRBJ2-3; D unresolved. Per the germline V gene, CDR1 is SGHNT and CDR2 is YYREEE (reference sequence). The CDR3 is made up of 13 amino acids. The V end was cut by 1 base, the J end by 4 bases, with 7 bases between. The CDR3 DNA reads TGTGCCAGCAGCTTGTGGGCATCAGATACGCAGTATTTT. This translates into CASSLWASDTQYF. Looking up the rest from reference TRBV5-4 and TRBJ2-3 gives the full variable domain: ETGVTQSPTHLIKTRGQQVTLRCSSQSGHNTVSWYQQALGQGPQFIFQYYREEENGRGNFPPRFSGLQFPNYSSELNVNALELDDSALYLCASSLWASDTQYFGPGTRLTVL.

This chain joins TRBV5-4 and TRBJ2-6, with 8 bases lining up with TRBD1. The CDR3 runs 16 residues. Germline CDR1 is SGHNT and CDR2 is YYREEE (reference sequence). With V trimmed by 5 bases and J by 2 bases, 6 bases remained unmatched. Here the CDR3 DNA reads TGTGCCAGCAGACCTACAGGGGGAACTGGGGCCAACGTCCTGACTTTC. It translates to CASRPTGGTGANVLTF.

The chain links TRBV29-1 to TRBJ2-5, with TRBD2 as a possible D gene (5 bases). CDR3 length: 13 amino acids. Germline assignment: CDR1 SQVTM and CDR2 ANQGSEA. V was trimmed by 5 bases and J by 2 bases, leaving 12 bases between them. CDR3: CSVRLGGQETQYF. The CDR3 bases are TGCAGCGTTCGTTTGGGCGGGCAAGAGACCCAGTACTTC.

This clone has only a few counts. This rearrangement joins TRBV7-2 to TRBJ1-5; 7 nucleotides line up with TRBD1. Germline assignment: CDR1 SGHTA and CDR2 FQGNSA. J was trimmed by 7 bases and V by 2 bases; bases with no gene match: 11. The length of the CDR3 is 16 residues. Here the CDR3 DNA reads TGTGCCAGCAGCTTATTCGAACAGGGGAAGTCCCAGCCCCAGCATTTT. Residues: CASSLFEQGKSQPQHF.

This clone was observed a handful of times. V and J are TRBV10-3 and TRBJ1-2, with unresolved D. This CDR3 region has 16 residues. The V gene's germline CDR1 is ENHRY and CDR2 SYGVKD. Trimming took 2 bases from V and 4 from J, leaving 17 bases between them. The CDR3 DNA sequence: TGTGCCATCAGTGAGACTCCCCGGGAAGCAGGCTATGGCTACACCTTC. Its translation: CAISETPREAGYGYTF.

The rearrangement joins TRBV4-1 to TRBJ1-5; 8 bases are shared with TRBD1. The V and J ends lost 3 bases and 6 bases, in that order; junction bases with no gene match: 4. Germline V lookup: CDR1 MGHRA, CDR2 YSYEKL. This CDR3 region has 14 residues. The CDR3 protein is CASSHDRGGQPQHF. CDR3 DNA sequence: TGCGCCAGCAGCCACGACAGGGGAGGTCAGCCCCAGCATTTT.

A word on this clone: This may be a read error: a much more frequent sequence differs by one nucleotide. The chain recombines TRBV29-1 with TRBJ1-1; D remains ambiguous. This CDR3 spans 13 amino acids. CDR1 is SQVTM and CDR2 is ANQGSEA in the germline V gene. The CDR3 sequence: CSVDAAGNTEALF. CDR3 coding DNA: TGCAGCGTTGACGCAGCCGGGAACACTGAAGCTTTATTT.

This clone was detected only once. This chain connects TRBV30 to TRBJ2-7, with 7 bases matching TRBD1. CDR3 length: 14 amino acids. The germline V gene has CDR1 GTSNPN and CDR2 SVGIG (reference sequence). V lost 0 bases to trimming and J lost 2 bases; unmatched junction nucleotides: 4. The CDR3 DNA reads as TGTGCCTGGAGTGTTGGGACAGTGGCCTACGAGCAGTACTTC. This translates into CAWSVGTVAYEQYF.

This chain links TRBV4-2 with TRBJ2-7; 8 bases agree with TRBD2. The trim removed 0 bases at V and 1 base at J, leaving 5 bases unmatched. The V gene's germline CDR1 is LGHNA and CDR2 YNFKEQ. CDR3 length equals 16 residues. The CDR3 DNA is TGTGCCAGCAGCCAAGATAGCGGGGCATTATCCTACGAGCAGTACTTC. Protein: CASSQDSGALSYEQYF.

This clone was seen just once. The V call is TRBV2, the J call TRBJ1-3; D call uncertain. This CDR3 has 15 residues. Between the trimmed V and J ends, which lost 7 bases and 4 bases, there was a span of 17 bases. Germline CDR1 and CDR2: SNHLY and FYNNEI. The CDR3 region is CASTLKLPAGNTIYF. DNA of the CDR3: TGTGCCAGCACCTTAAAATTGCCGGCGGGAAACACCATATATTTT.

The chain employs TRBV9 and TRBJ2-3; TRBD1 aligns across 7 bases. Germline V gene data show CDR1 as SGDLS and CDR2 as YYNGEE. This CDR3 is built from 19 residues. Losses at the gene ends were 4 bases for V and 2 bases for J; bases not matched to a gene: 19. The CDR3, as DNA: TGTGCCAGCAGCCGATCATACCTGACAGGGCTGGGGAACACAGATACGCAGTATTTT. It translates to CASSRSYLTGLGNTDTQYF.

This chain links TRBV28 with TRBJ1-1; maybe TRBD1 (5 bases). Germline V gives CDR1 MDHEN, CDR2 SYDVKM. V was clipped by 2 bases and J by 1 base, with 11 bases between them. The CDR3 contains 15 residues. The CDR3 loop reads CASSLTGRTNTEAFF. The CDR3 nucleotides are TGTGCCAGCAGTTTAACGGGACGGACGAACACTGAAGCTTTCTTT.

There are a few counts of this clone. Other nucleotide sequences in the sample specify the same CDR3. The chain combines TRBV13 with TRBJ1-1; D is uncertain. V was clipped by 1 base and J by 1 base, with 4 bases between them. Germline V lookup: CDR1 PRHDT, CDR2 FYEKMQ (reference sequence). CDR3 length: 13 residues. In nucleotides, the CDR3 is TGTGCCAGCAGCTTAGCCCGGAACACTGAAGCTTTCTTT. Translation: CASSLARNTEAFF. Filled out from reference TRBV13 and TRBJ1-1, the complete variable domain reads AAGVIQSPRHLIKEKRETATLKCYPIPRHDTVYWYQQGPGQDPQFLISFYEKMQSDKGSIPDRFSAQQFSDYHSELNMSSLELGDSALYFCASSLARNTEAFFGQGTRLTVV.

J is TRBJ1-5 and V is TRBV6-5; D unclear. This CDR3 has 14 amino acids. V was pared by 2 bases and J by 6 bases, with 11 bases between. Germline V lookup: CDR1 MNHEY, CDR2 SVGAGI. The CDR3: CASSYGKGSQPQHF. The CDR3 coding sequence is TGTGCCAGCAGTTACGGGAAAGGGAGTCAGCCCCAGCATTTT.

The chain uses TRBV7-9 and TRBJ2-5; 7 bases match TRBD2. J lost 1 base, V lost 5 bases, and 7 bases had no gene match. The germline V gene has CDR1 SEHNR and CDR2 FQNEAQ (reference sequence). CDR3 size: 15 residues. The CDR3 bases are TGTGCCAGCAGCCCCCAAGCGGGAACCCAAGAGACCCAGTACTTC. Translated, it gives CASSPQAGTQETQYF.

This clone was found a few times. The chain is built from TRBV7-9 and TRBJ1-1, with D possibly TRBD1 on 5 matching bases. The length of the CDR3 is 15 residues. The V end lost 2 bases, the J end lost 4 bases, and 14 bases lay between the germline ends. Germline loops: CDR1 SEHNR, CDR2 FQNEAQ (reference sequence). CDR3 amino acids: CASSLQSGVGTEAFF. In nucleotides, the CDR3 is TGTGCCAGCAGCTTACAGTCGGGGGTTGGCACTGAAGCTTTCTTT.

As regards this clone: One junction end disagrees with the germline gene, perhaps due to a read error. The chain couples TRBV28 to TRBJ2-7, with no clear D. CDR1 and CDR2 (germline): MDHEN, SYDVKM. CDR3 size: 14 residues. The CDR3 region has the DNA TGTGTCAGCACTACTGGCCCAGGATACTACGAGCAGTACTTC. Amino acid sequence: CVSTTGPGYYEQYF.

The V and J genes are TRBV14 and TRBJ1-1; no firm D call. CDR1 and CDR2 (germline): SGHDN, FVKESK. Trimming shortened V by 5 bases and J by 0 bases, and 7 bases separated the two germline ends. The CDR3 sequence is 13 residues long. CDR3 coding DNA: TGTGCCAGCAGCTCTTCTATGAACACTGAAGCTTTCTTT. Translated: CASSSSMNTEAFF.

A note on this clone: In the same sample, other DNA sequences code for this CDR3. CDR3 in DNA: TGTGCCAGCAGTGAATATGGGACAGATACGCAGTATTTT. This translates into CASSEYGTDTQYF. The chain uses TRBV25-1 and TRBJ2-3; D is unresolved. V shed 0 bases and J shed 3 bases, with 4 bases lying between them. Germline V gene sequence: CDR1 MGHDK, CDR2 SYGVNS. The CDR3 is 13 residues long.

A note on this clone: Other DNA variants within this sample encode the same CDR3. The V and J genes are TRBV5-1 and TRBJ2-6; tentative D call: TRBD1 (5 bases). This CDR3 spans 15 amino acids. In germline, CDR1 is SGHRS, CDR2 YFSETQ. The V gene lost 2 bases and the J gene lost 0 bases, with 6 bases spanning the gap. The CDR3 nucleotides are TGCGCCAGCAGCTTAACAGGCTCTGGGGCCAACGTCCTGACTTTC. It specifies CASSLTGSGANVLTF.

Only one count was recorded for this clone. CDR3 amino acids: CASPPHGVLTDTQYF. In DNA, the CDR3 is TGTGCCAGCCCCCCACACGGTGTCCTCACAGATACGCAGTATTTT. The rearrangement links TRBV6-1 to TRBJ2-3; unclear D gene. This CDR3 comprises 15 residues. V was cut by 8 bases and J by 2 bases, with 17 bases left in between. Germline CDR1 reads MNHNS; CDR2 reads SASEGT.

V is TRBV14 and J is TRBJ2-1, with 7 positions matching TRBD2. Germline V gene lookup returns CDR1 SGHDN and CDR2 FVKESK. Losses at the gene ends were 4 bases for V and 5 bases for J; bases not matched to a gene: 11. This CDR3 has 16 residues. For the CDR3, the DNA is TGTGCCAGCAGCCCCCTGGCTAGCGGTCACAACAATGAGCAGTTCTTC. Its protein is CASSPLASGHNNEQFF.

J is TRBJ2-3 and V is TRBV28, with D uncertain. V was cut by 3 bases and J by 6 bases, with 19 bases left in between. The CDR3 loop spans 16 amino acids. Germline CDR1 reads MDHEN; CDR2 reads SYDVKM. For the CDR3, the DNA is TGTGCCAGCAGTTTTCAGGCCACAAACGATGTGGATACGCAGTATTTT. Protein product: CASSFQATNDVDTQYF.